Below are 20 T cell receptor beta chains sequenced from a single sample in a study of T cell repertoires in cytomegalovirus infection (dated by TCRdb to about 2019). For these TCRs, the target antigens are not known. The sequencer was an Illumina HiSeq 1500. In-frame beta chains were kept once TCRdb had trimmed the public reads at Q25 with fastp and called clones with MiXCR. Each CDR3 protein appears once, grouped with its most common genes and DNA. The sample data list about 46,000 distinct CDR3 sequences, and approximately 22% of these were observed just once. Approximately 18% of the sample comes from the top ten. Sequencing was done on a sample of PBMCs, sequenced either directly or after in vitro stimulation (not recorded which). The receptors were sampled from a human donor in good health (CMV status not recorded). Some clones in this sample may be carry-over from other donors' samples.

In this sample, this clonotype turned up many times. The rearrangement uses TRBV11-2 and TRBJ2-5; no clear D gene. The CDR3 extends over 12 amino acids. Looked up from germline, CDR1 is SGHAT and CDR2 is FQNNGV. Trimming pared 1 base from V and 5 bases from J, leaving 5 bases between. The CDR3 DNA reads as TGTGCCAGCAGCTTAGTAATGGAGACCCAGTACTTC. Amino acids: CASSLVMETQYF.

The sample holds a few counts of this clonotype. V gene TRBV30 combines with J gene TRBJ2-1; a possible D gene is TRBD1 (5 bases). The CDR3 extends over 16 amino acids. Between the trimmed V and J ends, which lost 1 base and 2 bases, there was a span of 15 bases. From germline, CDR1 is GTSNPN and CDR2 SVGIG (reference sequence). CDR3 nucleotides: TGTGCCTGGAGTGGAGCTAGGGGAATCACCTACAATGAGCAGTTCTTC. It encodes CAWSGARGITYNEQFF.

The V gene is TRBV28, the J gene TRBJ2-7; 10 bases agree with TRBD2. The CDR3 totals 16 residues. Per germline, CDR1 MDHEN and CDR2 SYDVKM. J was trimmed by 2 bases and V by 3 bases; bases with no gene match: 7. CDR3 loop: CASSFALAGQTYEQYF. DNA of the CDR3: TGTGCCAGCAGTTTTGCACTAGCGGGGCAAACCTACGAGCAGTACTTC. Supplemented by reference TRBV28 and TRBJ2-7, the full variable domain reads DVKVTQSSRYLVKRTGEKVFLECVQDMDHENMFWYRQDPGLGLRLIYFSYDVKMKEKGDIPEGYSVSREKKERFSLILESASTNQTSMYLCASSFALAGQTYEQYFGPGTRLTVT.

At least ten counts were recorded for this clonotype. The rearrangement uses TRBV7-2 and TRBJ2-3; 7 bases line up with TRBD1. Germline CDR1 reads SGHTA; CDR2 reads FQGNSA. The V and J ends lost 2 bases and 2 bases, in that order; junction bases with no gene match: 4. The CDR3 runs to 15 residues. The CDR3 coding sequence is TGTGCCAGCAGCTTACTCGGGACAGCCACAGATACGCAGTATTTT. This translates into CASSLLGTATDTQYF.

This clonotype was detected ten times or more. The chain has TRBV11-2 and TRBJ1-2, with D tentatively TRBD1 (6 bases). The V end was cut by 3 bases, the J end by 4 bases, with 9 bases between. This CDR3 has 13 residues. CDR1 is SGHAT and CDR2 is FQNNGV in the germline V gene. This chain's CDR3 is CASSLAGVYGYTF. The CDR3 nucleotides are TGTGCCAGCAGCTTGGCAGGGGTCTATGGCTACACCTTC. Filled out from reference TRBV11-2 and TRBJ1-2, the complete variable domain reads EAGVAQSPRYKIIEKRQSVAFWCNPISGHATLYWYQQILGQGPKLLIQFQNNGVVDDSQLPKDRFSAERLKGVDSTLKIQPAKLEDSAVYLCASSLAGVYGYTFGSGTRLTVV.

This clonotype was observed a handful of times. The rearrangement uses TRBV15 and TRBJ2-1; 9 nucleotides agree with TRBD2. The J segment lost 9 bases and the V segment lost 0 bases, leaving 6 bases of the junction unmatched. The CDR3 extends over 15 amino acids. Germline assignment: CDR1 LNHNV and CDR2 YYDKDF (reference sequence). The CDR3 loop reads CATSRDGGGGREQFF. CDR3 in DNA: TGTGCCACCAGCAGAGATGGCGGGGGGGGGCGTGAGCAGTTCTTC.

As for this clonotype: At one boundary the junction diverges from the germline segment, which might be a read error. Here the CDR3 reads CASSLACIRDEQFF. For the CDR3, the DNA is TGTGCCAGCAGCTTAGCTTGTATCCGGGATGAGCAGTTCTTC. The rearrangement links TRBV5-3 to TRBJ2-1; no clear D. TRBV5-3 falls under the ORF class, with uncertain function. CDR3 length equals 14 residues.

This clonotype was recorded at least ten times. The CDR3 DNA sequence: TGCAGCGTCTCCTTCTGGGTTGGCGATGAGCAGTTCTTC. It is translated as CSVSFWVGDEQFF. The chain links TRBV29-1 to TRBJ2-1; D gene unclear. The V and J ends lost 6 bases and 8 bases respectively, with 17 bases between them. Germline V CDR1 and CDR2: SQVTM, ANQGSEA. This CDR3 spans 13 amino acids.

This clonotype was found many times. This chain joins TRBV10-3 and TRBJ2-5; 7 bases align to TRBD1. CDR1 and CDR2 from the germline V gene are ENHRY and SYGVKD. CDR3 length equals 16 residues. J gave up 4 bases and V 10 bases, and 18 bases lay outside the gene matches. The CDR3 protein is CASNPSDRSAGETQYF. The DNA of the CDR3 is TGTGCCAGCAACCCCTCGGACAGGTCGGCCGGAGAGACCCAGTACTTC.

The chain links TRBV7-2 to TRBJ2-1; D is perhaps TRBD1 or TRBD2 (6 bases each). V gave up 1 base and J gave up 6 bases, with 16 bases separating them. Germline CDR1 and CDR2: SGHTA and FQGNSA. The CDR3 covers 16 residues. CDR3 sequence (DNA): TGTGCCAGCAGCTTAGTAACCGGGGGCGATCTCAATGAGCAGTTCTTC. Its translation: CASSLVTGGDLNEQFF.

In this sample, this clonotype turned up many times. The J gene is TRBJ1-5, the V gene TRBV20-1; 9 bases fit TRBD1. The CDR3 has 14 residues. Germline values: CDR1 DFQATT, CDR2 SNEGSKA (reference sequence). V was pared by 5 bases and J by 2 bases, with 4 bases of the junction left unmatched. CDR3 residues: CSAGTGFGNQPQHF. In DNA form, the CDR3 reads TGCAGTGCTGGGACAGGGTTTGGCAATCAGCCCCAGCATTTT.

V is TRBV18 and J is TRBJ1-1; 8 nucleotides agree with TRBD1. The CDR3 extends over 16 amino acids. The germline V gene encodes CDR1 KGHSH and CDR2 LQKENI. Losses at the gene ends were 5 bases for V and 1 base for J; bases not matched to a gene: 9. CDR3 in DNA: TGTGCCAGCTCAACGTCCAACAGGGGGGAGAACACTGAAGCTTTCTTT. As protein: CASSTSNRGENTEAFF. The full variable domain, in which reference TRBV18 and TRBJ1-1 provide the parts outside the CDR3, is NAGVMQNPRHLVRRRGQEARLRCSPMKGHSHVYWYRQLPEEGLKFMVYLQKENIIDESGMPKERFSAEFPKEGPSILRIQQVVRGDSAAYFCASSTSNRGENTEAFFGQGTRLTVV.

The J gene is TRBJ2-7, the V gene TRBV27; 9 positions match TRBD1. The CDR3 loop spans 13 amino acids. Germline V lookup: CDR1 MNHEY, CDR2 SMNVEV (reference sequence). V gave up 6 bases and J gave up 6 bases; unmatched junction bases: 6. The CDR3 is CASRRGGQGEQYF. CDR3 in DNA: TGTGCCAGCAGACGTGGGGGACAGGGCGAGCAGTACTTC.

This clonotype was picked up a small number of times. This chain joins TRBV12-3 or TRBV12-4 and TRBJ1-2; TRBD1 agrees at 8 bases. This CDR3 has 16 amino acids. Germline trimming cut 4 bases from V and 7 bases from J; bases unmatched to any gene: 14. In DNA, the CDR3 is TGTGCCAGCAGTTCGCCGGACAGGGTGTCCGTGCGTGGCTACACCTTC. Protein sequence: CASSSPDRVSVRGYTF.

At least ten counts were recorded for this clonotype. The V call is TRBV7-9, the J call TRBJ1-6; D perhaps matches TRBD1 (5 bases). Germline CDR1 and CDR2: SEHNR and FQNEAQ (reference sequence). Trimming took off 10 bases at V and 7 bases at J, with 11 bases between the two ends. The CDR3 has 12 amino acids. The CDR3 sequence is CATQGMNSPLHF. In DNA, the CDR3 is TGTGCCACTCAGGGCATGAATTCACCCCTCCACTTT.

This clonotype was seen a few times. DNA for the CDR3: TGTGCCAGCAGCGTAGTGGGGGCCATGGGGGACAATGAGCAGTTCTTC. Translated: CASSVVGAMGDNEQFF. The J gene is TRBJ2-1, the V gene TRBV9, with D possibly being TRBD1 (6 bases). The CDR3 is 16 amino acids. CDR1 is SGDLS, CDR2 YYNGEE, per germline. The V end was cut by 0 bases, the J end by 5 bases, with 15 bases between.

This clonotype was counted many times. The V gene is TRBV7-2, the J gene TRBJ2-5, with 12 bases matching TRBD2. This CDR3 has 17 residues. Per germline, CDR1 SGHTA and CDR2 FQGNSA. With 0 bases clipped from V and 3 bases from J, the junction kept 5 bases outside the gene matches. CDR3: CASSLASSGRAEETQYF. Here the CDR3 DNA reads TGTGCCAGCAGCTTAGCGTCTAGCGGGAGGGCCGAAGAGACCCAGTACTTC.

V gene TRBV19 combines with J gene TRBJ2-2; 9 bases align to TRBD1. Trimming at V came to 5 bases and at J to 3 bases, leaving 7 bases not matched to a gene. CDR1 LNHDA and CDR2 SQIVND come from the germline V gene (reference sequence). The CDR3 extends over 16 amino acids. The CDR3 loop reads CASSPPGQGYTGELFF. The DNA of the CDR3 is TGTGCCAGTAGTCCTCCGGGACAGGGATACACCGGGGAGCTGTTTTTT.

This clonotype appeared many times. The J gene is TRBJ2-7, the V gene TRBV12-3 or TRBV12-4; 8 bases map to TRBD1. CDR3 length equals 18 residues. J gave up 0 bases and V 4 bases, and 14 bases lay outside the gene matches. The CDR3 spells CASSSTRVAGGSSYEQYF. CDR3 bases: TGTGCCAGCAGTTCAACTAGGGTGGCAGGGGGCTCCTCCTACGAGCAGTACTTC.

The chain recombines TRBV6-1 with TRBJ2-1, with unresolved D. Germline values: CDR1 MNHNS, CDR2 SASEGT. The CDR3 loop spans 12 amino acids. The V and J ends lost 3 bases and 4 bases respectively, with 4 bases between them. The DNA for the CDR3 is TGTGCCAGCAGTGACTGGTACAATGAGCAGTTCTTC. It specifies CASSDWYNEQFF.